Described below is a single T cell receptor beta chain sequence and its context. V dropped 4 bases and J dropped 0 bases, with 10 bases sitting between them. CDR1 and CDR2 (germline): MNHEY, SVGAGI. CDR3 size: 15 residues. In the study's own analysis: The assay estimated nucleated cells by amplifying reference gene primers. Sequenced by immunoSEQ multiplex PCR; TCRdb stores in-frame clones only, minus some. That table furnishes V, J and clone size, whereas the DNA furnished D and trimming. The data show around 61,000 clones, nearly 90% seen once. This sample stems from a study of blood T cell repertoires in COVID-19. Study-wide context: Samples representing acute and convalescent COVID-19 were sourced from the United States, Italy and Spain. Sources were T cells, B-cell-depleted T cells, or PBMCs; the material itself was cDNA or gDNA.

Specimen: peripheral blood. The chain employs TRBV6-5 and TRBJ1-3; D might be TRBD1 (5 bases). This receptor was taken from a man aged 60 to 75 with acute or convalescent COVID-19. The CDR3 bases are TGTGCCAGCAGTTCCCCGGGACTCTCTGGAAACACCATATATTTT. This translates into CASSSPGLSGNTIYF.